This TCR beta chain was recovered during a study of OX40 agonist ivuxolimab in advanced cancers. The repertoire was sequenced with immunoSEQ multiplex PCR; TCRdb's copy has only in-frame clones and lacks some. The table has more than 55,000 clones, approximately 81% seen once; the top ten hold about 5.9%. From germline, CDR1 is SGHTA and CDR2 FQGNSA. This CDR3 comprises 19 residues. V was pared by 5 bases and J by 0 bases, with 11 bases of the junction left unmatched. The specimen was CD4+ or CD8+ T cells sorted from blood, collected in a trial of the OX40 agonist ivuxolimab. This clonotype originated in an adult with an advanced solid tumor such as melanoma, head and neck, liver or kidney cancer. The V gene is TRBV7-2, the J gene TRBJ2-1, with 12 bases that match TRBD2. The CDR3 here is CASSNRKTSGGFSYNEQFF. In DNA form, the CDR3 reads TGTGCCAGCAGCAACCGGAAAACTAGCGGGGGGTTCTCCTACAATGAGCAGTTCTTC.